This TCR beta chain is drawn from a study of radiation and T cells in renal cell carcinoma. Time point indicated: blood 4 weeks post-SBRT, at nephrectomy. Treatment defined: 15 Gy SBRT to primary tumor, nephrectomy 4 weeks later. Blood was sampled at baseline, 2 weeks and 4 weeks after SBRT. This renal cell carcinoma was of the clear cell type. The germline gives CDR1 LGHNT, CDR2 FRNRAP. The CDR3 totals 15 residues. Losses at the gene ends were 2 bases for V and 3 bases for J; bases not matched to a gene: 6. Measured with immunoSEQ multiplex PCR; TCRdb has only the in-frame clones, and not every one. This sample yields approximately 31,000 clones, of which roughly 80% are seen a single time; roughly a third belongs to the top ten.

This sequence originates from a man aged 60 to 75 with renal cell carcinoma. The chain links TRBV12-5 to TRBJ2-5, with 7 bases fitting TRBD1. The input for sequencing was blood, taken from a patient whose treatment included radiotherapy and nephrectomy. The CDR3 DNA follows: TGTGCTAGTGGTTTGTTTAACAGGGGAAAAGAGACCCAGTACTTC. Protein: CASGLFNRGKETQYF.